These 13 T cell receptor beta chains share one sample of origin, sequenced in a study of regulatory T cells in long-lasting Graves disease. Time point reported: newly diagnosed GD, antithyroid drugs for less than 3 months. The TCR library was prepared using RNA isolated from PBMCs. iRepertoire HTBI primers and Arm-PCR of CDR3 regions built TCR beta libraries. Each CDR3 protein is one row after TCRdb ran MiXCR on the multiplex PCR reads. The data contain approximately 230,000 distinct CDR3 sequences, 15% to 20% of them singletons. The sequencing used peripheral blood mononuclear cells (PBMCs), collected at new diagnosis, from a patient treated with antithyroid drugs. The receptors here all came from a female donor with Graves disease.

The rearrangement uses TRBV6-1 and TRBJ1-2, with TRBD1 as a possible D gene (6 bases). Germline V gene data show CDR1 as MNHNS and CDR2 as SASEGT. The CDR3 loop spans 15 amino acids. V was pared by 10 bases and J by 4 bases, with 22 bases between. CDR3 DNA: TGTGCCACCGGCGGAAGAGATGGGGGGGCCTATGGCTACACCTTC. The encoded protein is CATGGRDGGAYGYTF.

This clonotype has a count of ten or more. The chain carries TRBV12-3 or TRBV12-4 and TRBJ1-1; 7 bases map to TRBD1. The CDR3 is 14 residues long. Losses at the gene ends were 2 bases for V and 3 bases for J; bases not matched to a gene: 3. The CDR3 DNA follows: TGTGCCAGCAGTTTAAGGGACAGCTACACTGAAGCTTTCTTT. Its protein is CASSLRDSYTEAFF.

The chain joins TRBV11-2 to TRBJ2-7; D possibly matches TRBD1 or TRBD2 (5 bases each). The CDR3 has 17 amino acids. The germline gives CDR1 SGHAT, CDR2 FQNNGV. Between the trimmed V and J ends, which lost 0 bases and 5 bases, there was a span of 20 bases. CDR3 sequence reads: CASSLDHLGAEGNEQYF. The CDR3 nucleotides are TGTGCCAGCAGCTTAGACCACCTCGGGGCAGAGGGAAACGAGCAGTACTTC. The whole variable domain, remainder taken from reference TRBV11-2 and TRBJ2-7, is EAGVAQSPRYKIIEKRQSVAFWCNPISGHATLYWYQQILGQGPKLLIQFQNNGVVDDSQLPKDRFSAERLKGVDSTLKIQPAKLEDSAVYLCASSLDHLGAEGNEQYFGPGTRLTVT.

This clonotype was recorded at least ten times. The chain carries TRBV11-2 and TRBJ1-2, with 9 bases identical to TRBD1. The CDR3 is 13 residues long. V lost 3 bases and J lost 6; bases outside the gene matches: 2. CDR1 and CDR2 (germline): SGHAT, FQNNGV. CDR3 residues: CASSFRTGDGYTF. In DNA form, the CDR3 reads TGTGCCAGCAGCTTCCGGACAGGGGATGGCTACACCTTC.

In its sample, this clonotype was seen many times. J is TRBJ2-1 and V is TRBV29-1; 11 nucleotides line up with TRBD2. J was trimmed by 3 bases and V by 7 bases; bases with no gene match: 5. The germline V gene has CDR1 SQVTM and CDR2 ANQGSEA. This CDR3 is 14 amino acids long. As DNA, the CDR3 is TGCAGCGCCCCGGGACTAGCGGACTACAATGAGCAGTTCTTC. This sequence encodes CSAPGLADYNEQFF.

The chain has TRBV7-8 and TRBJ2-3; tentative D call: TRBD1 (6 bases). V was trimmed by 5 bases and J by 1 base, leaving 16 bases between them. Germline V gives CDR1 SGHVS, CDR2 FQNEAQ. This CDR3 has 16 residues. The CDR3 coding sequence is TGTGCCAGCAGCAGTCACCGGGACAAACGCACAGATACGCAGTATTTT. Translation: CASSSHRDKRTDTQYF.

The sample holds many counts of this clonotype. The rearrangement joins TRBV12-3 or TRBV12-4 to TRBJ2-7; TRBD1 agrees at 8 bases. V lost 6 bases, J lost 3 bases, and 4 bases stayed unmatched. This CDR3 contains 13 residues. The DNA for the CDR3 is TGTGCCAGCAGCCTGGGACAGGACTACGAGCAGTACTTC. It encodes CASSLGQDYEQYF.

The chain links TRBV6-1 to TRBJ1-1; TRBD1 aligns across 11 bases. The length of the CDR3 is 13 residues. V lost 11 bases to trimming and J lost 7 bases; unmatched junction nucleotides: 9. Per the germline V gene, CDR1 is MNHNS and CDR2 is SASEGT. CDR3 DNA: TGTGCCGCCCGGACAGGGGGCTTAGATGAAGCTTTCTTT. It codes for CAARTGGLDEAFF.

In its sample, this clonotype was seen many times. The genes are TRBV5-1 and TRBJ2-4; D gene unclear. This CDR3 is 13 amino acids long. Germline V gene data show CDR1 as SGHRS and CDR2 as YFSETQ. Between the trimmed V and J ends, which lost 0 bases and 6 bases, there was a span of 7 bases. The CDR3 is CASSLGARNIQYF. The CDR3 region has the DNA TGCGCCAGCAGCTTGGGGGCGCGAAACATTCAGTACTTC.

In regard to this clonotype: A far larger clone lies a single base away; this is likely a read error. The chain carries TRBV28 and TRBJ2-1; tentative D call: TRBD1 (6 bases). This CDR3 is built from 12 residues. V was clipped by 5 bases and J by 10 bases, with 12 bases between them. CDR1 MDHEN and CDR2 SYDVKM come from the germline V gene. CDR3 DNA: TGTGCCAGCAGTACAGGGACGGGCGAGCAGTTCTTC. Its translation: CASSTGTGEQFF.

The table lists this clonotype with many counts. The CDR3 spells CASRETSGRAGEQYF. For the CDR3, the DNA is TGTGCCAGCAGAGAGACTAGCGGGAGGGCCGGCGAGCAGTACTTC. The chain joins TRBV6-2 or TRBV6-3 to TRBJ2-7; TRBD2 aligns across 14 bases. Germline lookup yields CDR1 MNHEY and CDR2 SVGEGT. The CDR3 is made up of 15 amino acids. V was clipped by 6 bases and J by 6 bases; unmatched bases: 7.

This clonotype was seen at least ten times. The genes are TRBV28 and TRBJ1-1, with D perhaps TRBD1 (6 bases). CDR3 length: 15 amino acids. Trimming shortened V by 6 bases and J by 1 base, and 15 bases separated the two germline ends. Germline lookup yields CDR1 MDHEN and CDR2 SYDVKM. CDR3 region: CASSPLQGKNTEAFF. The CDR3 DNA reads as TGTGCCAGCAGCCCACTTCAGGGGAAGAACACTGAAGCTTTCTTT.

In this sample, this clonotype turned up a few times. The CDR3 sequence: CASSSGQGRGANVLTF. CDR3 DNA sequence: TGTGCCAGCAGCTCGGGACAGGGGCGAGGGGCCAACGTCCTGACTTTC. V is TRBV5-4 and J is TRBJ2-6; 10 bases line up with TRBD1. The CDR3 contains 16 residues. V was pared by 3 bases and J by 4 bases, with 4 bases of the junction left unmatched. CDR1 SGHNT and CDR2 YYREEE come from the germline V gene (reference sequence).